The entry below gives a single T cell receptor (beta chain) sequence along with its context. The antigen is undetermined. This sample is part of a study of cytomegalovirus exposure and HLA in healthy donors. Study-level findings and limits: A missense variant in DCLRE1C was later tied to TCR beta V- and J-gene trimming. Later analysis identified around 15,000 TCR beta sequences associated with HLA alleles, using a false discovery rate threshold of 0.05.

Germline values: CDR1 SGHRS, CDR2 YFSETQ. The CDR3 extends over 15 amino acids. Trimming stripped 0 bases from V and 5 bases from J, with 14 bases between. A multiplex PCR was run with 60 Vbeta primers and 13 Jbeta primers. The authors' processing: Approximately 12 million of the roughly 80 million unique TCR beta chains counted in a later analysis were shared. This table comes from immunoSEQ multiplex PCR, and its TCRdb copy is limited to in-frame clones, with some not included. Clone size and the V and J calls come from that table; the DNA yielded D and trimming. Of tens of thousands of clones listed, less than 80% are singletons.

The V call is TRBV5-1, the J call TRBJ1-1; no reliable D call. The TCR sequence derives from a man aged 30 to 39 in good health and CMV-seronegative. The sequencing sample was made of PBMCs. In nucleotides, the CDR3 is TGCGCCAGCAGCTTGGGGCGGGCTACTGAGACTGAAGCTTTCTTT. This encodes CASSLGRATETEAFF.